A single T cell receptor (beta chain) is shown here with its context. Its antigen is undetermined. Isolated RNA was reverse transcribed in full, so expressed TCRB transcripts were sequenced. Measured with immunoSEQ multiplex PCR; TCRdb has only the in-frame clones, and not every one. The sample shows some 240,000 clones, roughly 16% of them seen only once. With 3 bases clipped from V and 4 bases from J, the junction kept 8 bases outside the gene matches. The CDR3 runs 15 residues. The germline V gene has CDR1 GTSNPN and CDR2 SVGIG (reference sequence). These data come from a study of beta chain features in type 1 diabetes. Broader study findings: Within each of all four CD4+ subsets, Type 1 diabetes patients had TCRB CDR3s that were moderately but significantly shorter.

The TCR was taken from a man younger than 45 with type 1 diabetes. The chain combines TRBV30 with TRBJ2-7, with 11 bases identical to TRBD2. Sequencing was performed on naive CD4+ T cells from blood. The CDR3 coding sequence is TGTGCCTGGAGGGCCGGGACTAGCGGTCTTTACGAGCAGTACTTC. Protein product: CAWRAGTSGLYEQYF.